These 10 T cell receptor beta chains share one sample of origin, sequenced in a study of cytomegalovirus exposure and HLA in healthy donors. Profiling relied on immunoSEQ multiplex PCR, and the TCRdb table lists in-frame clones only, not all of them. The sample carries some 45,000 clones, around nine tenths recorded once. The sample consisted of PBMCs. Receptors originate from a young man in good health and CMV-seronegative.

The V call is TRBV15, the J call TRBJ2-1; TRBD2 matches at 8 bases. The J segment lost 3 bases and the V segment lost 0 bases, leaving 4 bases of the junction unmatched. Germline V CDR1 and CDR2: LNHNV, YYDKDF (reference sequence). The CDR3 loop spans 16 amino acids. CDR3: CATSRDQSGSYNEQFF. The CDR3 bases are TGTGCCACCAGCAGAGATCAGAGCGGGAGCTACAATGAGCAGTTCTTC.

CDR3 nucleotide sequence: TGTGCCAGCAGCCTATCTCAGAGGACAGGGGGAATGTACGAGCAGTACTTC. It yields the protein CASSLSQRTGGMYEQYF. The J gene is TRBJ2-7, the V gene TRBV4-2, with 10 bases fitting TRBD1. V trimming: 4 bases; J trimming: 4 bases; junction bases outside the gene matches: 13. CDR3 length equals 17 residues. CDR1 is LGHNA, CDR2 YNFKEQ, per germline.

This clone was detected once. The V and J genes are TRBV7-6 and TRBJ2-6; 8 bases are a match to TRBD2. In germline, CDR1 is SGHVS, CDR2 FNYEAQ. The V segment lost 2 bases and the J segment 4 bases; nucleotides outside the gene matches: 16. This CDR3 has 20 amino acids. Here the CDR3 DNA reads TGTGCCAGCAGCTTATCGGCGGGAGCGGGAGCTAGCGTAGGGGCCAACGTCCTGACTTTC. Translating gives CASSLSAGAGASVGANVLTF.

The chain recombines TRBV7-8 with TRBJ2-1; TRBD2 agrees at 7 bases. CDR1 SGHVS and CDR2 FQNEAQ come from the germline V gene. The trim removed 5 bases at V and 4 bases at J, leaving 11 bases unmatched. The CDR3 loop spans 16 amino acids. The CDR3 loop is CASSPRVGGSYNEQFF. CDR3 DNA sequence: TGTGCCAGCAGCCCCCGGGTGGGGGGGTCATACAATGAGCAGTTCTTC.

The V gene is TRBV15, the J gene TRBJ2-7; 8 positions match TRBD1. This CDR3 is 17 amino acids long. The V and J ends lost 1 base and 4 bases, in that order; junction bases with no gene match: 12. Germline V gene lookup returns CDR1 LNHNV and CDR2 YYDKDF (reference sequence). Here the CDR3 reads CATSRALPGQEDYEQYF. In DNA, the CDR3 is TGTGCCACCAGCAGAGCACTTCCGGGACAGGAGGATTACGAGCAGTACTTC.

The gene calls are TRBV29-1 and TRBJ1-4, with D possibly being TRBD1 (6 bases). This CDR3 region has 17 residues. CDR1 SQVTM and CDR2 ANQGSEA come from the germline V gene. The germline V and J ends were trimmed by 4 bases and 1 base, with 19 bases remaining between them. CDR3 coding DNA: TGCAGCGTTGTCTCGTCAGGGGATCCACTAACTAATGAAAAACTGTTTTTT. It yields the protein CSVVSSGDPLTNEKLFF.

The chain joins TRBV2 to TRBJ2-3; D may be TRBD2 (5 bases). Germline V CDR1 and CDR2: SNHLY, FYNNEI. The ends were cut back, 4 bases at V and 2 bases at J, with 13 bases in the middle. The length of the CDR3 is 15 residues. DNA of the CDR3: TGTGCCAGCAGTGTCCTTAGCGCCTACACAGATACGCAGTATTTT. Translating it yields CASSVLSAYTDTQYF.

The chain employs TRBV6-4 and TRBJ2-2, with D perhaps matching TRBD1 (5 bases). Germline CDR1 and CDR2: MRHNA and SNTAGT. Between the trimmed V and J ends, which lost 5 bases and 0 bases, there was a span of 13 bases. The CDR3 extends over 16 amino acids. Here the CDR3 DNA reads TGTGCCAGCAGTTTAGGGGCGTCGGCGAACACCGGGGAGCTGTTTTTT. It codes for CASSLGASANTGELFF.

This clone was observed once. CDR3 in DNA: TGCGCCAGCAGCCCCCTGGGACTAGGAGGCACCGGGGAGCTGTTTTTT. It codes for CASSPLGLGGTGELFF. V is TRBV5-1 and J is TRBJ2-2, with 8 bases aligning to TRBD2. The germline gives CDR1 SGHRS, CDR2 YFSETQ. The CDR3 contains 16 residues. The V and J ends lost 4 bases and 4 bases, in that order; junction bases with no gene match: 9.

The chain uses TRBV27 and TRBJ2-1; 9 bases are a match to TRBD2. Germline CDR1 and CDR2: MNHEY and SMNVEV (reference sequence). The CDR3 has 14 amino acids. V gave up 3 bases and J gave up 6 bases; unmatched junction bases: 3. The CDR3 sequence: CASSFELAGNEQFF. CDR3 coding DNA: TGTGCCAGCAGTTTCGAACTAGCGGGCAATGAGCAGTTCTTC.